This entry concerns a single T cell receptor beta chain. This clone was observed once. The antigen it recognizes is unknown. One base away there is no much larger clone; base qualities are not given. The data stem from a study of T cells in localized non-small cell lung cancer (dated by TCRdb to between 2020 and 2021). General notes on the study: T cell repertoires of about 240 early-stage NSCLC patients were analyzed, with tumors being compared against uninvolved tumor-adjacent lungs. The cohort consisted of approximately 220 treatment-naive NSCLC patients whose localized lung tumors had been resected. A mean age of approximately 66 years was recorded for the NSCLC patients, of whom under 150 were male and 95 to 110 were female. What the work shows at the level of the full study, not this receptor alone: A median of about 53 of the top 100 tumor clones were detected in paired uninvolved adjacent lung, and 28 of these tumor clones were also found among the top 100 clones of the paired uninvolved adjacent lung. Since the design was exploratory, TCR variables were selected using unadjusted p-values with no false-discovery rate correction. Longer overall survival was associated with higher blood T cell density, whereas shorter survival was associated with higher adjacent-lung clonality. Uninvolved tumor-adjacent lung showed the highest T cell clonality, higher than tumor, which suggests more focused antigenic responses in the uninvolved tumor-adjacent lung. Because multi-region sequencing of the tumors was not done, intratumor heterogeneity could not be ruled out.

At diagnosis, tumor, uninvolved tumor-adjacent lung and peripheral blood were collected and then preserved as a mix of FFPE and fresh-frozen material. Blood samples were analyzed as peripheral blood mononuclear cells for TCR repertoire profiling. TCR beta CDR3 regions were sequenced from DNA using the immunoSEQ Assay. On the authors' methods: T cell density was computed as TCR beta template counts normalized to usable DNA estimated by amplifying housekeeping genes. Using the preseqR package, richness was estimated by extrapolating to 120,000 templates for tissue samples and 400,000 templates for PBMC samples. Clonality was calculated as one minus Pielou's evenness. Tissue-enriched TCRs were identified by differential abundance testing using productive amino-acid clonotypes, minimum total count 5 and alpha 0.1. The Jaccard Index and the Morisita Overlap Index were used to quantify repertoire overlap between compartments. GLIPH grouped TCR beta CDR3s together with public tetramer-defined viral CDR3s, and a viral motif had to include at least three viral sequences and show V-gene enrichment. TCRdb provides this immuneACCESS table in a form limited to in-frame rearrangements. Some clones are lacking; in checked studies, under half of them reflect an unresolved V gene, and why the rest are absent is not known. The V and J calls and the clone size are those of that table, but D and trimming were determined from the DNA. Here the sample has 45,000 to 55,000 clones; around 86% occur a single time. The leading ten clones occupy about 18% of the sample.

The V end loses 1 base and the J end loses 3 bases, and a stretch of 10 bases separates them. Measured from the cysteine to the phenylalanine, the CDR3 is 15 residues long. This entry keeps only the CDR3 DNA: 45 bases, framed from base 1. From a lookup of the germline V gene, CDR1 and CDR2 are SGHAT and FQNNGV. The sequencing here drew on peripheral blood, taken before any cancer treatment. The receptor comes from an older male donor with stage III squamous cell lung carcinoma. This chain is built from TRBV11-2 and TRBJ1-3; the D gene cannot be resolved reliably. In nucleotides, the sequence is TGTGCCAGCAGCTTAGTCCTGGGCTATGGAAACACCATATATTTT. Its coded protein is CASSLVLGYGNTIYF.